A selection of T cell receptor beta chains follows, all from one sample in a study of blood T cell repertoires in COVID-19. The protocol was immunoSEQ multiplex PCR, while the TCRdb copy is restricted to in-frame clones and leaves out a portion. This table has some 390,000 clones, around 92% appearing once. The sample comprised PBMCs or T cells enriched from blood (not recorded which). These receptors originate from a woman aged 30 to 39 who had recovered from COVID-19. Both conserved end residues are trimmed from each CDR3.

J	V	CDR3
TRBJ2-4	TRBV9	ASSDGQGDIQY
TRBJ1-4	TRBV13	ASSPYRDRATNEKLF
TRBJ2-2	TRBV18	ASSPRQVPNTGELF
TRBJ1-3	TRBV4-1	ASSQDRFSGNTIY
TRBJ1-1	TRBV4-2	ASSQPVGLGDTEAF
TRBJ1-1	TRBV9	ASSVEWGQSNTEAF
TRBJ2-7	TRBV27	ASSFGKGSYTYEQY
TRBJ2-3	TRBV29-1	SVVEWGGGVTQY
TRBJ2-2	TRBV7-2	ASSLKRGGTGELF
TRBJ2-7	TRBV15	ATSRIHPRSSYEQY
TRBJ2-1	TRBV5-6	ASSFFSRVNEQF